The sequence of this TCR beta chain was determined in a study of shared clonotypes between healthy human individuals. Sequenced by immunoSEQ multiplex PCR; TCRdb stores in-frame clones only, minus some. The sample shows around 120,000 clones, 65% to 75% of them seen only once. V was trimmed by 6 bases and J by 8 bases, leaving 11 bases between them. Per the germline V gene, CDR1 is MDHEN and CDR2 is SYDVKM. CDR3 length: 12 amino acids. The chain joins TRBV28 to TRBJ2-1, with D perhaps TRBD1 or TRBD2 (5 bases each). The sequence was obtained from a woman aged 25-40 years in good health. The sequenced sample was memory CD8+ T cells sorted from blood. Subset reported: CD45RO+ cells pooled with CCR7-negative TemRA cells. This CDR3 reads CASSRGDYEQFF. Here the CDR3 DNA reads TGTGCCAGCAGCCGAGGGGATTATGAGCAGTTCTTC.